This T cell receptor (beta chain) was sequenced in a study of T-cell memory formation after mild COVID-19. Regarding the study as a whole: Day 15 to 85 contracting clones showed balanced CD4/CD8; day 15 to 37 expanders favored CD4+.

V was clipped by 2 bases and J by 6 bases, with 17 bases between them. The V gene's germline CDR1 is KGHSH and CDR2 LQKENI. The CDR3 has 16 residues. This clonotype was picked up a small number of times. No antigen is known for it. TCRdb redid the calling of the 5' RACE reads with MiXCR, one entry per CDR3 protein. This sample has about 410,000 distinct CDR3 sequences, with more than 15% found just once. The source of this sequence is a man younger than 35 who had mild COVID-19 (a few samples of this study predate the infection). Cell type and time point are not known. V gene TRBV18 combines with J gene TRBJ2-1, with TRBD1 as a possible D gene (6 bases). Source material: PBMCs or a T cell subset sorted from them (not recorded which). The DNA of the CDR3 is TGTGCCAGCTCACCAAGGGGCAGGGGCGCAGGCAATGAGCAGTTCTTC. This codes for CASSPRGRGAGNEQFF.